The rows below give T cell receptor beta chains drawn from one sample of a study of blood T cell repertoires in COVID-19. Generated by immunoSEQ multiplex PCR, the TCRdb table keeps only in-frame clones and is missing some. The sample lists 310,000 or so clones, 87% occurring once. The specimen was PBMCs or T cells enriched from blood (not recorded which). The source is a woman aged 18-30 years who had recovered from COVID-19. The CDR3 runs from the conserved cysteine through the conserved F or W. The D gene is left open where the match is weak. Size tells how often a clone was seen (once, few, many) or the class of an expanded clone, and some rows leave it out.

J,size,D,V,DNA,CDR3
TRBJ1-6,-,TRBD1,TRBV2,TGTGCCAGCACCGGAGGACAGGGTAATTCACCCCTCCACTTT,CASTGGQGNSPLHF
TRBJ2-3,-,TRBD1,TRBV3-1/TRBV3-2,TGTGCCAGCAGCCAGCAATGGGCGACAGGGTCCCCAGATACGCAGTATTTT,CASSQQWATGSPDTQYF
TRBJ1-2,-,TRBD1,TRBV19,TGTGCCAGTAACTTCCGGGACAGGGAGGCCTATGGCTACACCTTC,CASNFRDREAYGYTF
TRBJ2-5,-,TRBD2,TRBV5-1,TGCGCCAGCAGCTCGGCCCGGGACGGGGGGTACCAAGAGACCCAGTACTTC,CASSSARDGGYQETQYF
TRBJ1-3,few,-,TRBV6-5,TGTGCCAGCAGTTACTCGGGGGGCTCTGGAAACACCATATATTTT,CASSYSGGSGNTIYF
TRBJ1-6,-,-,TRBV19,TGTGCCAGTAGCCCGGACAGCGTACTTTCACCCCTCCACTTT,CASSPDSVLSPLHF
TRBJ2-7,-,-,TRBV27,TGTGCCAGCAGTTTCCAGAACGCGGCCTACGAGCAGTACTTC,CASSFQNAAYEQYF
TRBJ1-5,-,TRBD1,TRBV28,TGTGCCAGCACCAAGATACCGGGACAGGGGGTCGGTTTT,CASTKIPGQGVGF
TRBJ2-2,-,TRBD2,TRBV27,TGTGCCAGCAGTTTTCTAGTAGCGGGGGGGCCGGGGGAGCTGTTTTTT,CASSFLVAGGPGELFF
TRBJ2-1,-,-,TRBV6-5,TGTGCCAGCAGTTACTCCTCCGGGACTGGGGGGAATGAGCAGTTCTTC,CASSYSSGTGGNEQFF
TRBJ2-5,-,-,TRBV11-2,TGTGCCAGCAGCCCCTCCGGGACGGGCATCGGGGGTCAAGAGACCCAGTACTTC,CASSPSGTGIGGQETQYF
TRBJ2-1,-,TRBD1,TRBV5-1,TGCGCCAGCAGTCCGGGACAGGGCCCCTACAATGAGCAGTTCTTC,CASSPGQGPYNEQFF
TRBJ1-4,-,TRBD1,TRBV6-2/TRBV6-3,TGTGCCAGCAGTTTTGAGAAGGGACAGCGGGAAAAACTGTTTTTT,CASSFEKGQREKLFF
TRBJ2-1,-,TRBD1,TRBV11-2,TGTGCCAGCAGCCCTATATGGGGACAGGGGGCGATCTACAATGAGCAGTTCTTC,CASSPIWGQGAIYNEQFF
TRBJ2-7,-,TRBD1,TRBV5-4,TGTGCCAGCAGCTTGGCAGGGGGCGCAGACTACGAGCAGTACTTC,CASSLAGGADYEQYF
TRBJ1-1,-,TRBD1,TRBV2,TGTGCCAGCAGTGGTGGACAGGGAATGAGAACTTTCTTT,CASSGGQGMRTFF
TRBJ1-1,-,-,TRBV28,TGTGCCAGCAGTTTACGGGGGGGACCTTTCTTT,CASSLRGGPFF
TRBJ2-1,-,TRBD2,TRBV5-1,TGCGCCAGCAGCTTTATACCGGGACTAGCCCCTTGGGGGCAGTTCTTC,CASSFIPGLAPWGQFF
TRBJ2-1,many,TRBD2,TRBV3-1/TRBV3-2,TGTGCCAGCAGCCCGGGACTAGCGGGGACCAGCTCCTACAATGAGCAGTTCTTC,CASSPGLAGTSSYNEQFF
TRBJ2-7,-,TRBD1,TRBV25-1,TGTGCCAGCAGGGGACAGGGTACCCACGAGCAGTACTTC,CASRGQGTHEQYF
TRBJ2-1,-,-,TRBV10-3,TGTGCCATCAGGGACAGCGGCTTTGACAATGAGCAGTTCTTC,CAIRDSGFDNEQFF
TRBJ2-2,-,-,TRBV19,TGTGCCAGTAGTATAGATCCTAGGCTCGTTTTTAGGGACTCATACACCGGGGAGCTGTTTTTT,CASSIDPRLVFRDSYTGELFF
TRBJ1-2,-,-,TRBV4-3,TGCGCCAGCAGCCTCGACAGACGAACAAACTATGGCTACACCTTC,CASSLDRRTNYGYTF
TRBJ2-1,-,-,TRBV7-2,TGTGCCAGCAGCTTAAACGGGAACTCCTACAATGAGCAGTTCTTC,CASSLNGNSYNEQFF
TRBJ2-4,once,TRBD2,TRBV4-2,TGTGCCAGCAGCCCCCTAAACAGCGGGAGGGAGGGAAACATTCAGTACTTC,CASSPLNSGREGNIQYF
TRBJ2-2,-,TRBD2,TRBV29-1,TGCAGCGTTACGGGACTAGCGGGAGTAATGGAGACCGGGGAGCTGTTTTTT,CSVTGLAGVMETGELFF
TRBJ1-3,-,TRBD1,TRBV28,TGTGCCAGCACAACGGGCCTGCAGGGGGCTTCCGGAAACACCATATATTTT,CASTTGLQGASGNTIYF
TRBJ2-1,-,TRBD1,TRBV13,TGTGCCAGCAGCAAAGACAGGGGGAGGCAGTTCTTC,CASSKDRGRQFF
TRBJ2-4,-,-,TRBV30,TGTGCCTGGACTGACCCAGTCCGGGACTTCCTAGCCAAAAACATTCAGTACTTC,CAWTDPVRDFLAKNIQYF
TRBJ2-7,-,TRBD2,TRBV9,TGTGCCAGCAGCCTGACTAGCGGGGGGTACGAGCAGTACTTC,CASSLTSGGYEQYF
TRBJ2-2,-,TRBD1,TRBV7-8,TGTGCCAGCAGCCCCCGGAGGGGGACAGGGGACACCGGGGAGCTGTTTTTT,CASSPRRGTGDTGELFF
TRBJ1-1,few,-,TRBV5-4,TGTGCCAGCAGCTTGGACCAGGGCAAGATTCCTGAAGCTTTCTTT,CASSLDQGKIPEAFF
TRBJ2-7,-,TRBD2,TRBV5-5,TGTGCCAGCAGCGCGACTAGCCCGATATACGAGCAGTACTTC,CASSATSPIYEQYF
TRBJ2-5,-,-,TRBV2,TGTGCCAGCCGTAGAACGTCAGCGTTACGCGGGGAGACCCAGTACTTC,CASRRTSALRGETQYF
TRBJ1-1,-,TRBD1,TRBV30,TGTGCCTGGAGTCCGGACAGGGTAAGGCCTGAAGCTTTCTTT,CAWSPDRVRPEAFF
TRBJ2-5,once,TRBD2,TRBV2,TGTGCCAGCACAGGACCGGGAGGGGAGACCCAGTACTTC,CASTGPGGETQYF
TRBJ1-4,-,TRBD1,TRBV20-1,TGCAGTGCTAGTGACCCCGGGACAGGGAATGAAAAACTGTTTTTT,CSASDPGTGNEKLFF
TRBJ1-5,-,-,TRBV15,TGTGCCACCAGCATACACAGGTATAGCAATCAGCCCCAGCATTTT,CATSIHRYSNQPQHF
TRBJ1-6,-,-,TRBV3-1/TRBV3-2,TGTGCCAGCAACCCAAGTGGTCGGGCCTATAATTCACCCCTCCACTTT,CASNPSGRAYNSPLHF
TRBJ1-3,-,-,TRBV4-3,TGCGCCAGCAGCCAATCTTTGAACAGACAGGTTTACTCTGGAAACACCATATATTTT,CASSQSLNRQVYSGNTIYF
TRBJ2-1,-,TRBD1,TRBV6-4,TGTGCCAGCAGAACCTACAGGGGGCGGGTGGATCCAGCGCAGTTCTTC,CASRTYRGRVDPAQFF
TRBJ2-3,-,-,TRBV4-3,TGCGCCAGCAGCCAAGTTATCTCTAGCGAAAGCACAGATACGCAGTATTTT,CASSQVISSESTDTQYF
TRBJ2-3,-,-,TRBV15,TGTGCCACCAGCAGAGATCCAGGCTACACAGATACGCAGTATTTT,CATSRDPGYTDTQYF
TRBJ1-4,-,-,TRBV7-9,TGTGCCAGCAGCCAGGATGAAAAACTGTTTTTT,CASSQDEKLFF
TRBJ1-5,-,TRBD1,TRBV5-6,TGTGCCAGCAGCGGACAGGGGGGCCTCAATCAGCCCCAGCATTTT,CASSGQGGLNQPQHF
TRBJ2-4,-,-,TRBV19,TGTGCCAGTTCGGAGACAGTACGGGCCAAAAACATTCAGTACTTC,CASSETVRAKNIQYF
TRBJ1-5,-,-,TRBV28,TGTGCCAGCAGTCCCCTCCCTCCTGGCAATCAGCCCCAGCATTTT,CASSPLPPGNQPQHF
TRBJ1-1,-,TRBD1,TRBV2,TGTGCCAGCAGTAAAGGACAGGGGACTGAAGCTTTCTTT,CASSKGQGTEAFF
TRBJ2-2,-,TRBD1,TRBV15,TGTGCCACCAGCAGAGACAGGGGGATCGGGGAGCTGTTTTTT,CATSRDRGIGELFF